The 21 T cell receptor beta chains given below trace back to one sample, sequenced in a study of early T cells in non-severe SARS-CoV-2 infection (dated by TCRdb to about 2021). The library was obtained by 5' RACE. Sequenced on a NextSeq 500. The raw public data were reprocessed by TCRdb itself: fastp quality trimming at Q25, MiXCR clonotype calling, in-frame beta chains only. CDR3 protein duplicates are merged, each entry listing the most common genes and DNA. This sample has tens of thousands of distinct CDR3 sequences in its table, and roughly 5.3% of those were observed once. The ten largest make up 6% to 7% of the sample. Material for sequencing was whole blood. The receptors were sampled from an adult who was a healthcare worker with PCR-confirmed SARS-CoV-2 infection or an uninfected control (not recorded which).

This clonotype was recorded at least ten times. The V gene is TRBV25-1, the J gene TRBJ2-5; no clear D. The CDR3 covers 12 residues. V was shortened by 5 bases and J by 5 bases, with 9 bases between the two germline ends. Germline CDR1 is MGHDK and CDR2 is SYGVNS. CDR3 sequence: CASSPVSETQYF. CDR3 bases: TGTGCCAGCAGTCCTGTATCCGAGACCCAGTACTTC. Complete variable domain (other parts from reference TRBV25-1 and TRBJ2-5): EADIYQTPRYLVIGTGKKITLECSQTMGHDKMYWYQQDPGMELHLIHYSYGVNSTEKGDLSSESTVSRIRTEHFPLTLESARPSHTSQYLCASSPVSETQYFGPGTRLLVL.

Worth noting for this clonotype: A much larger clonotype is one base distant, so this may be a read error. J is TRBJ1-2 and V is TRBV5-4; D not certain. V was clipped by 3 bases and J by 4 bases, with 10 bases between them. CDR1 is SGHNT, CDR2 YYREEE, per germline (reference sequence). The CDR3 length is 13 residues. The CDR3 reads CASSSSWSYGYTF. The DNA for the CDR3 is TGTGCCAGCAGCTCTAGCTGGAGCTATGGCTACACCTTC.

This clonotype came up many times. V is TRBV10-3 and J is TRBJ2-3; TRBD1 is a possible D gene (6 bases). V lost 8 bases, J lost 6 bases, and 9 bases lay in between. The CDR3 has 11 residues. Germline assignment: CDR1 ENHRY and CDR2 SYGVKD. CDR3: CAIAQGDTQYF. Here the CDR3 DNA reads TGTGCCATCGCCCAGGGGGATACGCAGTATTTT.

This clonotype was picked up many times. The chain carries TRBV6-2 or TRBV6-3 and TRBJ1-1, with TRBD1 matching 10 bases. The CDR3 runs to 17 residues. Unmatched junction bases numbered 13, after V lost 5 bases and J lost 4 bases. Germline V gives CDR1 MNHEY, CDR2 SVGEGT. Here the CDR3 DNA reads TGTGCCAGCAGTACCCCGGGACAGGGGATTCCCGTCACTGAAGCTTTCTTT. It codes for CASSTPGQGIPVTEAFF.

The chain uses TRBV5-5 and TRBJ2-7; tentatively, D is TRBD1 (5 bases). The CDR3 runs to 16 residues. V was trimmed by 1 base and J by 0 bases, leaving 14 bases between them. Germline V lookup: CDR1 SGHKS, CDR2 YYEKEE (reference sequence). The CDR3 here is CASSLSPDSFSYEQYF. As DNA, the CDR3 is TGTGCCAGCAGCTTGAGTCCAGACAGCTTCTCCTACGAGCAGTACTTC.

The chain recombines TRBV7-2 with TRBJ2-1, with D perhaps TRBD2 (7 bases). CDR3 length: 15 amino acids. Per the germline V gene, CDR1 is SGHTA and CDR2 is FQGNSA. V was cut by 4 bases and J by 5 bases, with 15 bases left in between. CDR3 loop: CASSSEGGPHNEQFF. The CDR3 region has the DNA TGTGCCAGCAGCTCGGAGGGGGGGCCCCACAATGAGCAGTTCTTC.

In its sample, this clonotype was seen many times. This chain links TRBV14 with TRBJ1-5; TRBD1 might be the D (5 bases). Germline CDR1 reads SGHDN; CDR2 reads FVKESK. Trimming took off 0 bases at V and 3 bases at J, with 12 bases between the two ends. The CDR3 totals 16 residues. The DNA for the CDR3 is TGTGCCAGCAGCCAAGAGGGGCTCCAGATCAATCAGCCCCAGCATTTT. Translation gives CASSQEGLQINQPQHF. Full variable domain (rest looked up from reference TRBV14 and TRBJ1-5): EAGVTQFPSHSVIEKGQTVTLRCDPISGHDNLYWYRRVMGKEIKFLLHFVKESKQDESGMPNNRFLAERTGGTYSTLKVQPAELEDSGVYFCASSQEGLQINQPQHFGDGTRLSIL.

This clonotype was observed at least ten times. The rearrangement joins TRBV7-9 to TRBJ2-1; D is perhaps TRBD2 (6 bases). Trimming stripped 4 bases from V and 0 bases from J, with 25 bases between. The CDR3 has 20 amino acids. The V gene's germline CDR1 is SEHNR and CDR2 FQNEAQ (reference sequence). The CDR3 DNA reads TGTGCCAGCAGCTCTTCGCTGGGCGCGCTAGCGACCGTCTCCTACAATGAGCAGTTCTTC. Encoded protein: CASSSSLGALATVSYNEQFF.

This clonotype occurred a few times. This chain joins TRBV30 and TRBJ1-1, with 11 nucleotides matching TRBD1. In germline, CDR1 is GTSNPN, CDR2 SVGIG (reference sequence). CDR3 length equals 13 residues. The V gene end was trimmed by 0 bases and the J gene end by 8 bases; junction bases not matched to a gene: 2. The CDR3 protein is CAWSVGQGAEAFF. As DNA, the CDR3 is TGTGCCTGGAGTGTAGGACAGGGGGCAGAAGCTTTCTTT.

This clonotype was detected many times. The chain joins TRBV15 to TRBJ2-7; a possible D gene is TRBD2 (6 bases). V lost 2 bases, J lost 3 bases, and 14 bases lay in between. Germline lookup yields CDR1 LNHNV and CDR2 YYDKDF (reference sequence). This CDR3 spans 15 amino acids. CDR3 sequence (DNA): TGTGCCACCAGCAGACCGGGACTGGGAGGCTACGAGCAGTACTTC. Amino acids: CATSRPGLGGYEQYF.

There are many counts of this clonotype. V usage is TRBV7-2 and J usage is TRBJ2-3; D is possibly TRBD2 (6 bases). The CDR3 has 15 amino acids. Germline assignment: CDR1 SGHTA and CDR2 FQGNSA. V gave up 5 bases and J gave up 4 bases, with 16 bases separating them. As DNA, the CDR3 is TGTGCCAGCAGCCGCGGGACCCACAGCGCAGATACGCAGTATTTT. This sequence encodes CASSRGTHSADTQYF.

A few counts support this clonotype. The rearrangement uses TRBV2 and TRBJ1-1, with 8 positions matching TRBD1. Per the germline V gene, CDR1 is SNHLY and CDR2 is FYNNEI. The CDR3 has 13 residues. V was clipped by 6 bases and J by 13 bases; unmatched bases: 13. For the CDR3, the DNA is TGTGCCAGCAGACCGGACAGGGAATCCATGGTTTTCTTT. This encodes CASRPDRESMVFF.

Many counts were recorded for this clonotype. This chain joins TRBV12-3 or TRBV12-4 and TRBJ1-5, with TRBD1 matching 7 bases. This CDR3 comprises 14 residues. V lost 1 base to trimming and J lost 5 bases; unmatched junction nucleotides: 2. CDR3 in amino acids: CASSLDRGDQPQHF. DNA for the CDR3: TGTGCCAGCAGTTTAGACAGGGGTGATCAGCCCCAGCATTTT.

This clonotype was detected many times. The gene calls are TRBV7-6 and TRBJ2-7; TRBD1 is a possible D gene (6 bases). The CDR3 is 15 amino acids. Germline V gives CDR1 SGHVS, CDR2 FNYEAQ. V was cut by 1 base and J by 2 bases, with 12 bases left in between. The CDR3: CASSLGGHATYEQYF. The CDR3 region has the DNA TGTGCCAGCAGCTTAGGGGGACATGCCACCTACGAGCAGTACTTC.

This clonotype was seen a handful of times. The rearrangement uses TRBV6-6 and TRBJ1-5; TRBD1 matches at 7 bases. With 5 bases clipped from V and 4 bases from J, the junction kept 8 bases outside the gene matches. The CDR3 spans 15 residues. CDR1 is MNHNY, CDR2 SVGAGI, per germline (reference sequence). The CDR3 DNA follows: TGTGCCAGCAGTCTGGAGGGGGCTGGAAATCAGCCCCAGCATTTT. Its protein product is CASSLEGAGNQPQHF.

The sample holds many counts of this clonotype. The rearrangement uses TRBV29-1 and TRBJ2-7; TRBD2 matches 8 bases. The J segment lost 4 bases and the V segment lost 5 bases, leaving 4 bases of the junction unmatched. The CDR3 has 12 amino acids. Germline values: CDR1 SQVTM, CDR2 ANQGSEA. DNA for the CDR3: TGCAGCGTTCGGGGGGGCGGATACGAGCAGTACTTC. Its protein product is CSVRGGGYEQYF.

In this sample, this clonotype turned up a few times. This rearrangement joins TRBV20-1 to TRBJ2-1; 9 bases are shared with TRBD2. The CDR3 length is 15 residues. From germline, CDR1 is DFQATT and CDR2 SNEGSKA (reference sequence). The V and J ends lost 7 bases and 3 bases, in that order; junction bases with no gene match: 10. The CDR3 here is CSVTPASGVYNEQFF. The CDR3 DNA follows: TGCAGTGTCACCCCCGCTAGCGGGGTCTACAATGAGCAGTTCTTC.

This clonotype was counted at least ten times. The genes are TRBV7-9 and TRBJ2-3; TRBD2 aligns across 9 bases. In germline, CDR1 is SEHNR, CDR2 FQNEAQ (reference sequence). The CDR3 has 15 amino acids. V was clipped by 4 bases and J by 7 bases; unmatched bases: 9. CDR3 residues: CASSSTSGYLNTQYF. As DNA, the CDR3 is TGTGCCAGCAGCTCGACTAGCGGCTACCTTAATACGCAGTATTTT.

This chain connects TRBV20-1 to TRBJ2-7; 9 positions agree with TRBD2. Per germline, CDR1 DFQATT and CDR2 SNEGSKA (reference sequence). This CDR3 comprises 13 residues. Trimming cost V 4 bases and J 9 bases; bases outside gene matches: 10. CDR3 DNA sequence: TGCAGTGCTATCAGCGCGACTAGCGGAAGGCAGTACTTC. Its translation is CSAISATSGRQYF.

This clonotype was picked up many times. The rearrangement uses TRBV5-1 and TRBJ2-7; TRBD1 matches 7 bases. V dropped 3 bases and J dropped 7; count of bases not matched to a gene: 7. The V gene's germline CDR1 is SGHRS and CDR2 YFSETQ. The CDR3 consists of 13 residues. Here the CDR3 reads CASSSDRPWEQYF. For the CDR3, the DNA is TGCGCCAGCAGCTCGGACAGGCCCTGGGAGCAGTACTTC.

This clonotype has ten or more counts. The genes are TRBV9 and TRBJ2-1, with 9 nucleotides matching TRBD2. The CDR3 has 17 amino acids. The trim removed 3 bases at V and 0 bases at J, leaving 7 bases unmatched. In germline, CDR1 is SGDLS, CDR2 YYNGEE. The CDR3 here is CASSGTTSGYSYNEQFF. The CDR3 coding sequence is TGTGCCAGCAGCGGAACGACTAGCGGCTACTCCTACAATGAGCAGTTCTTC.